This T cell receptor beta chain was captured in a study of blood T cell repertoires in COVID-19. Study-wide background: Samples representing acute and convalescent COVID-19 were sourced from the United States, Italy and Spain. T cells, B-cell-depleted T cells, or PBMCs supplied cDNA or gDNA.

V lost 5 bases, J lost 5 bases, and 5 bases stayed unmatched. CDR3 length equals 14 residues. CDR1 and CDR2 from the germline V gene are MNHEY and SMNVEV (reference sequence). Under the authors' procedure: From reference gene primer amplification, estimates of nucleated cell counts were derived. Assay: immunoSEQ multiplex PCR; the TCRdb copy retains only in-frame clones and omits some. V and J calls plus clone size are reproduced from that table; the DNA served to infer D and trimming. Counted here are approximately 270,000 clones, about 80% occurring once; the ten biggest clones make up 15% to 18%. The sample taken for sequencing was peripheral blood. This chain connects TRBV27 to TRBJ2-1, with 8 bases fitting TRBD1. This sequence originates from a person in their 70s with COVID-19, enrolled during active disease. CDR3 in DNA: TGTGCCAGCAGTCCATACAGGGGGAACAATGAGCAGTTCTTC. Translating gives CASSPYRGNNEQFF.